These 10 T cell receptor beta chains came from one sample sequenced in a study of blood T cell repertoires in COVID-19 (dated by TCRdb to about 2020). The library was produced with the immunoSEQ multiplex PCR assay. Not all clones reach the TCRdb copy of this immuneACCESS table, which keeps in-frame sequences only. Checked studies attribute under half of the gap to unresolved V genes and leave the rest unexplained. This sample is represented by under 200,000 clones; 80% to 95% of them were singletons. In total, the top ten clones hold nearly 0.55% of the sample. What was sequenced was peripheral blood. The source is a man aged 50 or older with acute or convalescent COVID-19.

V gene TRBV4-1 combines with J gene TRBJ1-4, with a weak D call TRBD1 (5 bases). Trimming removed 6 bases at V and 3 bases at J, with 14 bases between. Germline CDR1 and CDR2: MGHRA and YSYEKL. The length of the CDR3 is 15 residues. CDR3 DNA: TGCGCCAGCAGTAAACCCCAGGGTGCTAATGAAAAACTGTTTTTT. This sequence encodes CASSKPQGANEKLFF.

The chain couples TRBV7-8 to TRBJ2-3, with TRBD2 matching over 9 bases. In germline, CDR1 is SGHVS, CDR2 FQNEAQ. The CDR3 has 15 residues. Germline trimming cut 3 bases from V and 6 bases from J; bases unmatched to any gene: 7. This chain's CDR3 is CASSLIAGAEDTQYF. The CDR3 DNA reads TGTGCCAGCAGCTTGATAGCGGGGGCGGAGGATACGCAGTATTTT. Looking up the rest from reference TRBV7-8 and TRBJ2-3 gives the full variable domain: GAGVSQSPRYKVAKRGQDVALRCDPISGHVSLFWYQQALGQGPEFLTYFQNEAQLDKSGLPSDRFFAERPEGSVSTLKIQRTQQEDSAVYLCASSLIAGAEDTQYFGPGTRLTVL.

The V and J genes are TRBV7-3 and TRBJ2-7; unclear D gene. From germline, CDR1 is SGHTA and CDR2 FQGTGA. The CDR3 has 13 amino acids. Trimming pared 5 bases from V and 0 bases from J, leaving 8 bases between. The CDR3 DNA reads as TGTGCCAGCAGCCCCCCGGGCTCCTACGAGCAGTACTTC. Translation: CASSPPGSYEQYF.

The V gene is TRBV3-1 (or the pseudogene TRBV3-2), the J gene TRBJ1-5; no clear D gene. Germline CDR1 reads LGHDT; CDR2 reads YNNKEL (reference sequence). The CDR3 runs to 13 residues. The V end lost 2 bases, the J end lost 7 bases, and 9 bases lay between the germline ends. The CDR3 DNA is TGTGCCAGCAGCCAACTAGACGGCCAGCCCCAGCATTTT. This gives the protein CASSQLDGQPQHF.

The gene calls are TRBV10-3 and TRBJ1-2; 7 nucleotides agree with TRBD1. V was pared by 3 bases and J by 2 bases, with 6 bases of the junction left unmatched. The CDR3 runs to 15 residues. In germline, CDR1 is ENHRY, CDR2 SYGVKD. The CDR3 nucleotides read TGTGCCATCAGTGAACCGGGACAGATCAACTATGGCTACACCTTC. Its translation: CAISEPGQINYGYTF.

The V call is TRBV30, the J call TRBJ1-5, with D uncertain. In germline, CDR1 is GTSNPN, CDR2 SVGIG (reference sequence). This CDR3 has 12 amino acids. The ends were cut back, 2 bases at V and 5 bases at J, with 7 bases in the middle. The CDR3 sequence: CAWSPQYQPQHF. The CDR3 DNA reads TGTGCCTGGAGTCCACAATATCAGCCCCAGCATTTT.

This clone was seen just once. The chain combines TRBV6-5 with TRBJ1-2; 9 bases are shared with TRBD1. V lost 4 bases, J lost 2 bases, and 5 bases stayed unmatched. Germline V gives CDR1 MNHEY, CDR2 SVGAGI. The CDR3 spans 15 residues. The CDR3 reads CASSSGQGLNYGYTF. The CDR3 nucleotides read TGTGCCAGCAGTTCGGGACAGGGCTTAAACTATGGCTACACCTTC.

CDR3 DNA sequence: TGCGCCAGCAGCTTCCATAGCATGGGGGGGCGTCAAAACATTCAGTACTTC. Translating gives CASSFHSMGGRQNIQYF. V is TRBV5-1 and J is TRBJ2-4; TRBD2 might be the D (7 bases). V was pared by 2 bases and J by 5 bases, with 20 bases between. Germline CDR1 is SGHRS and CDR2 is YFSETQ. There are 17 residues in the CDR3. Full variable domain (missing parts from reference TRBV5-1 and TRBJ2-4): KAGVTQTPRYLIKTRGQQVTLSCSPISGHRSVSWYQQTPGQGLQFLFEYFSETQRNKGNFPGRFSGRQFSNSRSEMNVSTLELGDSALYLCASSFHSMGGRQNIQYFGAGTRLSVL.

This clone was recorded once. The V and J genes are TRBV15 and TRBJ2-3, with 9 bases identical to TRBD1. The junction had 3 bases not matched to a gene; V was cut back by 2 bases and J by 3 bases. Germline loops: CDR1 LNHNV, CDR2 YYDKDF (reference sequence). The CDR3 spans 15 residues. The CDR3 region is CATSRWTGVTDTQYF. The DNA for the CDR3 is TGTGCCACCAGCAGATGGACAGGGGTAACAGATACGCAGTATTTT.

The chain combines TRBV5-4 with TRBJ2-5, with TRBD2 identical over 7 bases. The CDR3 totals 17 residues. The V gene's germline CDR1 is SGHNT and CDR2 YYREEE (reference sequence). V was pared by 3 bases and J by 5 bases, with 16 bases of the junction left unmatched. The CDR3 sequence: CASSSPMRSAREETQYF. CDR3 sequence (DNA): TGTGCCAGCAGCTCCCCTATGCGGTCAGCGCGGGAGGAGACCCAGTACTTC.